This entry is about one TCR beta chain. The germline V gene has CDR1 LNHDA and CDR2 SQIVND (reference sequence). The J segment lost 8 bases and the V segment lost 5 bases, leaving 8 bases of the junction unmatched. There are 13 residues in the CDR3. As handled by the study authors: Estimation of nucleated cell counts was performed using reference gene primer amplification. The method was immunoSEQ multiplex PCR; TCRdb's version includes in-frame clones alone and lacks a portion of them. The DNA was the basis for D and trimming; V, J and clone size are from that table. The data show about 200,000 clones, 65% to 90% seen once. These data belong to a study of blood T cell repertoires in COVID-19. Overall study context: Sources were T cells, B-cell-depleted T cells, or PBMCs; the material itself was cDNA or gDNA.

Clinical history reported by participants formed the basis on which cohorts were assigned. The chain is built from TRBV19 and TRBJ1-2; TRBD1 matches at 7 bases. Sequencing used PBMCs or T cells enriched from blood (not recorded which). This TCR was recovered from a woman aged 35 to 49 with acute COVID-19. The CDR3, as DNA: TGTGCCAGTAGTGTTGTACAGGGGTGGGGCTACACCTTC. Protein product: CASSVVQGWGYTF.